This note documents a single T cell receptor beta chain sequence. Its specificity is not known. The record originates from a study of cytomegalovirus exposure and HLA in healthy donors. Use of 60 Vbeta and 13 Jbeta primers characterized the PCR. The protocol was immunoSEQ multiplex PCR, while the TCRdb copy is restricted to in-frame clones and leaves out a portion. The sample contains roughly 170,000 clones, 65% to 90% of which appear only once. General study results and limits: Whilst most TCR sequences proved rare, a subset of public TCRs occurred across many donors. In an earlier analysis, most TCR beta V segments were productive about 87% or about 30% of the time. Accurate HLA-A and HLA-B prediction from TCR beta sequences was reported for most subjects.

V lost 5 bases and J lost 5; bases outside the gene matches: 13. The V gene's germline CDR1 is SGHRS and CDR2 YFSETQ. CDR3 length: 17 residues. The TCR was taken from a girl aged 2 to 9 in good health and CMV-seropositive. The chain combines TRBV5-1 with TRBJ2-1; TRBD2 agrees at 10 bases. Sequenced material: PBMCs. The CDR3 DNA reads TGCGCCAGCAGTAAAACCGCCGGGACTAGCGAGAACAATGAGCAGTTCTTC. It translates to CASSKTAGTSENNEQFF.